Listed here are 24 T cell receptor beta chains from one sample, sequenced in a study of blood T cell repertoires in COVID-19. Profiling relied on immunoSEQ multiplex PCR, and the TCRdb table lists in-frame clones only, not all of them. The data contain around 160,000 clones, roughly 84% of them singletons. The specimen was PBMCs or T cells enriched from blood (not recorded which). The receptors were gathered from an older woman who had recovered from COVID-19.

The chain carries TRBV30 and TRBJ1-2, with TRBD1 matching 7 bases. Germline CDR1 reads GTSNPN; CDR2 reads SVGIG (reference sequence). The CDR3 length is 12 residues. Unmatched junction bases numbered 5, after V lost 2 bases and J lost 8 bases. CDR3 coding DNA: TGTGCCTGGAGTTCGACAGGGCAGGGCTACACCTTC. Translating it yields CAWSSTGQGYTF.

The chain uses TRBV3-1 (or the pseudogene TRBV3-2) and TRBJ2-1, with 7 bases that match TRBD2. Trimming removed 5 bases from V and 5 bases from J; junction bases left unmatched: 6. The germline V gene encodes CDR1 LGHDT and CDR2 YNNKEL (reference sequence). The CDR3 runs 14 residues. The CDR3 sequence is CASSGLDSNNEQFF. Here the CDR3 DNA reads TGTGCCAGCAGCGGACTAGATTCTAACAATGAGCAGTTCTTC.

The chain recombines TRBV27 with TRBJ2-3; 7 bases align to TRBD2. Germline V gives CDR1 MNHEY, CDR2 SMNVEV (reference sequence). Trimming took 6 bases from V and 0 from J; bases not matched to a gene: 3. CDR3 size: 14 residues. The DNA for the CDR3 is TGTGCCAGCAGACGTAGCGGGAGCACAGATACGCAGTATTTT. Its protein product is CASRRSGSTDTQYF.

The V gene is TRBV2, the J gene TRBJ2-7; perhaps TRBD1 as D (6 bases). CDR3 size: 16 residues. Germline CDR1 reads SNHLY; CDR2 reads FYNNEI. The ends were cut back, 10 bases at V and 6 bases at J, with 28 bases in the middle. The CDR3 bases are TGTGCCAAACAAGGGGGACCCGACCCCGCGGTCTCCGAGCAGTACTTC. Residues: CAKQGGPDPAVSEQYF. Drawing the rest from reference TRBV2 and TRBJ2-7, the complete variable domain is EPEVTQTPSHQVTQMGQEVILRCVPISNHLYFYWYRQILGQKVEFLVSFYNNEISEKSEIFDDQFSVERPDGSNFTLKIRSTKLEDSAMYFCAKQGGPDPAVSEQYFGPGTRLTVT.

The chain has TRBV6-5 and TRBJ1-2; a possible D gene is TRBD1 (5 bases). Deletions cut 2 bases from V and 0 bases from J, with 7 bases between. The CDR3 covers 14 residues. CDR1 is MNHEY, CDR2 SVGAGI, per germline. The CDR3 DNA reads TGTGCCAGCAGTTACGACAGATCTAACTATGGCTACACCTTC. Protein product: CASSYDRSNYGYTF.

The chain carries TRBV21-1 and TRBJ2-2; TRBD2 reflects the table's D call only, with no check against the DNA. TRBV21-1 is a pseudogene segment. The CDR3 contains 13 residues. CDR3 sequence reads: CASSKASTGELFF. CDR3 nucleotides: TGTGCCAGCAGCAAAGCGAGCACCGGGGAGCTGTTTTTT.

The chain couples TRBV19 to TRBJ2-7; 9 bases agree with TRBD2. The CDR3 consists of 16 residues. V was clipped by 5 bases and J by 6 bases; unmatched bases: 14. Germline V lookup: CDR1 LNHDA, CDR2 SQIVND (reference sequence). The CDR3 here is CASSPPWREGRSEQYF. CDR3 bases: TGTGCCAGTAGTCCCCCTTGGCGGGAGGGCCGCTCCGAGCAGTACTTC.

The rearrangement joins TRBV29-1 to TRBJ1-6; D may be TRBD1 (6 bases). Germline CDR1 is SQVTM and CDR2 is ANQGSEA. With 5 bases removed from V and 7 bases from J, the gap between germline ends came to 9 bases. The CDR3 is made up of 12 amino acids. The chain's CDR3 is CSVRGQNSPLHF. CDR3 DNA sequence: TGCAGCGTTCGCGGACAGAATTCACCCCTCCACTTT. The whole variable domain, remainder taken from reference TRBV29-1 and TRBJ1-6, is SAVISQKPSRDICQRGTSLTIQCQVDSQVTMMFWYRQQPGQSLTLIATANQGSEATYESGFVIDKFPISRPNLTFSTLTVSNMSPEDSSIYLCSVRGQNSPLHFGNGTRLTVT.

This rearrangement joins TRBV24-1 to TRBJ2-1; 11 positions match TRBD2. Germline trimming cut 4 bases from V and 7 bases from J; bases unmatched to any gene: 14. Looked up from germline, CDR1 is KGHDR and CDR2 is SFDVKD. The CDR3 runs to 18 residues. The chain's CDR3 is CATSDPLNSGRAENEQFF. CDR3 sequence (DNA): TGTGCCACCAGTGACCCTCTAAATAGCGGGAGGGCGGAAAATGAGCAGTTCTTC.

The rearrangement uses TRBV10-1 and TRBJ1-2; D unresolved. Germline V gene lookup returns CDR1 WNHNN and CDR2 SYGVQD (reference sequence). The CDR3 has 13 amino acids. V was clipped by 0 bases and J by 5 bases, with 7 bases between them. In DNA form, the CDR3 reads TGCGCCAGCAGTGAGTCGAACGGTTATGGCTACACCTTC. It is translated as CASSESNGYGYTF.

The chain is built from TRBV27 and TRBJ2-3; D is unclear. The germline V gene has CDR1 MNHEY and CDR2 SMNVEV (reference sequence). V lost 7 bases and J lost 0, with 17 bases in between. The CDR3 consists of 16 residues. This chain's CDR3 is CASTKYKLGSTDTQYF. In nucleotides, the CDR3 is TGTGCCAGCACCAAATATAAGCTAGGTAGCACAGATACGCAGTATTTT.

The CDR3 spells CASSFKREYNEQFF. In nucleotides, the CDR3 is TGTGCCAGCAGTTTCAAGCGGGAGTACAATGAGCAGTTCTTC. The rearrangement uses TRBV27 and TRBJ2-1; 8 positions agree with TRBD2. Germline loops: CDR1 MNHEY, CDR2 SMNVEV (reference sequence). The CDR3 is made up of 14 amino acids. V shed 3 bases, J shed 4 bases, and the junction held 2 bases outside the gene matches.

The chain has TRBV6-2 or TRBV6-3 and TRBJ1-6, with TRBD1 matching over 9 bases. The CDR3 has 16 amino acids. The V segment lost 2 bases and the J segment 5 bases; nucleotides outside the gene matches: 4. Germline-derived CDR1 and CDR2 are MNHEY and SVGEGT. The CDR3 loop is CASSYTNRGHNSPLHF. The CDR3 DNA is TGTGCCAGCAGTTACACCAACAGGGGGCATAATTCACCCCTCCACTTT.

The genes are TRBV3-1 (or the pseudogene TRBV3-2) and TRBJ1-4; 9 nucleotides line up with TRBD1. V trimming: 2 bases; J trimming: 7 bases; junction bases outside the gene matches: 8. Germline V gene sequence: CDR1 LGHDT, CDR2 YNNKEL (reference sequence). This CDR3 has 16 residues. In DNA form, the CDR3 reads TGTGCCAGCAGCCAACTTGGAACAGGGGGCGGTGAAAAACTGTTTTTT. It is translated as CASSQLGTGGGEKLFF.

The gene calls are TRBV2 and TRBJ1-6; 8 nucleotides agree with TRBD1. Germline-derived CDR1 and CDR2 are SNHLY and FYNNEI. Trimming at V came to 7 bases and at J to 9 bases, leaving 8 bases not matched to a gene. CDR3 length equals 14 residues. CDR3 sequence reads: CASNRDRLSSPLHF. The CDR3 region has the DNA TGTGCCAGCAACCGGGACAGGCTATCTTCACCCCTCCACTTT.

This chain links TRBV19 with TRBJ1-5, with TRBD1 matching 7 bases. Trimming cost V 6 bases and J 3 bases; bases outside gene matches: 2. This CDR3 has 13 residues. CDR1 is LNHDA and CDR2 is SQIVND in the germline V gene (reference sequence). CDR3 in amino acids: CASRGQYNQPQHF. The CDR3 nucleotides read TGTGCCAGTAGGGGACAGTACAATCAGCCCCAGCATTTT.

This clone was seen once. The chain couples TRBV11-2 to TRBJ1-5, with D maybe TRBD1 (6 bases). V was pared by 5 bases and J by 6 bases, with 8 bases between. Germline V CDR1 and CDR2: SGHAT, FQNNGV. The CDR3 is 12 residues long. CDR3 in amino acids: CASSLRGQPQHF. The CDR3, as DNA: TGTGCCAGCAGCCTCAGGGGTCAGCCCCAGCATTTT.

The chain is built from TRBV28 and TRBJ2-7; 7 bases map to TRBD2. Germline values: CDR1 MDHEN, CDR2 SYDVKM. The junction had 11 bases not matched to a gene; V was cut back by 6 bases and J by 3 bases. The CDR3 has 15 amino acids. The DNA for the CDR3 is TGTGCCAGCAGCTGGGTGGGGGAGGGGAACTACGAGCAGTACTTC. This codes for CASSWVGEGNYEQYF.

This clone showed up just a few times. The chain carries TRBV18 and TRBJ2-1, with D perhaps TRBD2 (6 bases). This CDR3 is 15 amino acids long. Per germline, CDR1 KGHSH and CDR2 LQKENI. V was trimmed by 2 bases and J by 9 bases, leaving 17 bases between them. The CDR3 region is CASSPLGGNQGEQFF. The DNA of the CDR3 is TGTGCCAGCTCACCATTGGGGGGAAATCAGGGTGAGCAGTTCTTC.

The chain is built from TRBV21-1 and TRBJ2-7; TRBD2, the table's D call, was not compared with the DNA. TRBV21-1 constitutes a pseudogene. CDR3 length: 15 residues. The DNA for the CDR3 is TGTGCCAGCAGCAAAGGGAGACGGGAATCCTACGAGCAGTACTTC. Protein product: CASSKGRRESYEQYF.

The chain employs TRBV12-5 and TRBJ2-5, with 7 bases aligning to TRBD1. CDR1 is LGHNT, CDR2 FRNRAP, per germline. J was trimmed by 5 bases and V by 1 base; bases with no gene match: 4. The CDR3 totals 14 residues. The CDR3, as DNA: TGTGCTAGTGGTTTGGGAGGGGGCGCCGAGACCCAGTACTTC. This translates into CASGLGGGAETQYF.

This clone occurred a few times. The chain is built from TRBV19 and TRBJ1-2; no definite D call. CDR1 is LNHDA, CDR2 SQIVND, per germline (reference sequence). V lost 6 bases to trimming and J lost 4 bases, with 12 bases between them. This CDR3 has 13 residues. CDR3 residues: CASRRASSYGYTF. CDR3 nucleotides: TGTGCCAGTAGGAGGGCGAGTAGCTATGGCTACACCTTC.

This clone has a handful of counts. CDR3 amino acids: CASSAGSVAFF. The CDR3 nucleotides are TGTGCCAGTAGTGCGGGGTCTGTGGCTTTCTTT. The V and J genes are TRBV19 and TRBJ1-1; D unresolved. Germline values: CDR1 LNHDA, CDR2 SQIVND (reference sequence). CDR3 length equals 11 residues. V lost 5 bases and J 11 bases, leaving 12 bases between the germline ends.

The chain couples TRBV5-5 to TRBJ1-1, with TRBD1 as a possible D gene (5 bases). This CDR3 is 15 amino acids long. V was cut by 0 bases and J by 3 bases, with 12 bases left in between. Germline V gene lookup returns CDR1 SGHKS and CDR2 YYEKEE (reference sequence). Here the CDR3 DNA reads TGTGCCAGCAGCTTGGACGTGGGGGGGTACACTGAAGCTTTCTTT. Amino acid sequence: CASSLDVGGYTEAFF.